Listed below are T cell receptor beta chains from one sample, sequenced in a study of blood T cell repertoires in COVID-19. The table came from immunoSEQ multiplex PCR; TCRdb's copy has only in-frame clones and leaves some out. The sample shows around 190,000 clones, around 84% of them seen only once. The sample taken for sequencing was PBMCs or T cells enriched from blood (not recorded which). These receptors were taken from a woman younger than 45 who had recovered from COVID-19. CDR3s leave out the opening cysteine and the closing phenylalanine or tryptophan.

v_call	j_call	cdr3_aa
TRBV30	TRBJ2-3	AWSVPAGMTDTQY
TRBV7-2	TRBJ2-7	ASSLESSIRVHEQY
TRBV30	TRBJ2-3	AWTRRLAGVPTRGDTQY
TRBV5-6	TRBJ1-3	ASSQGSISGNTIY
TRBV19	TRBJ2-3	ASSIRGPTDTQY
TRBV24-1	TRBJ1-2	ATSDRTGEDGGYT
TRBV13	TRBJ2-3	ASSSSPTDTQY
TRBV2	TRBJ2-4	ASTRTSELAKNIQY
TRBV2	TRBJ1-3	ASSPEGSGNTIY
TRBV12-5	TRBJ2-5	ASGLVLGQERETQY
TRBV28	TRBJ1-2	ASSSRGTANYGYT
TRBV6-5	TRBJ1-3	ASEDRVRGNTIY
TRBV7-2	TRBJ2-4	ASSPRPGGQY
TRBV7-2	TRBJ1-3	ASSQDRGGKPIY
TRBV5-1	TRBJ2-1	ASSLKSEYNEQF
TRBV5-1	TRBJ2-5	ASSFGPASPQETQY
TRBV7-2	TRBJ1-2	ASSLLPDGRAREGYT